This record looks at one T cell receptor beta chain sequence and its context. The entry originates in a study of ipilimumab plus nivolumab after autologous stem cell transplantation. Starting 14 to 28 days after autologous transplant, ipilimumab 1 mg/kg was given. Dosing: nivolumab 3 mg/kg IV, weeks 1, 4, 7, 10, then every two weeks to week 26. Trimming removed 1 base from V and 8 bases from J, with 18 bases in between. In germline, CDR1 is SEHNR, CDR2 FQNEAQ (reference sequence). The CDR3 totals 16 residues. Repertoires were generated with immunoSEQ multiplex PCR, while TCRdb's copy carries only in-frame clones and drops some. Of 15,000 to 20,000 clones listed, around 81% are singletons.

Sequencing used PBMCs, obtained in a trial of ipilimumab plus nivolumab as post-transplant consolidation. The TCR originated in a male donor with diffuse large B-cell lymphoma. The chain is built from TRBV7-9 and TRBJ2-1; D not resolved. The CDR3 DNA reads as TGTGCCAGCAGCTTAGTCCCGGGCGAAAGGAGATATGAGCAGTTCTTC. Its protein is CASSLVPGERRYEQFF.